The clone carrying this T cell receptor beta chain was seen a few times. The antigen is not known. This CDR3 has 14 amino acids. Germline assignment: CDR1 SGDLS and CDR2 YYNGEE. Trimming removed 4 bases at V and 4 bases at J, with 14 bases between. The sample originates from a study of cytomegalovirus exposure and HLA in healthy donors. General study points: It was about 150 TCR beta chains that were listed as cytomegalovirus-associated. The HLA-A and HLA-B alleles of most subjects were reportedly predicted accurately from TCR beta sequences.

The study ran its PCR with 60 Vbeta and 13 Jbeta primers. Here immunoSEQ multiplex PCR was the method, and the copy in TCRdb shows in-frame clones only, minus some. Of more than 90,000 clones listed, around 81% are singletons. Sequencing input: PBMCs. This clonotype was obtained from a woman aged 70-85 years in good health and CMV-seropositive. This chain joins TRBV9 and TRBJ1-2; D may be TRBD1 (6 bases). In nucleotides, the CDR3 is TGTGCCAGCAGCCCCGCAGGGGATCTCTATGGCTACACCTTC. This gives the protein CASSPAGDLYGYTF.